Below are 22 T cell receptor beta chains sequenced from a single sample in a study of cytomegalovirus exposure and HLA in healthy donors. Amplification used 60 Vbeta primers and 13 Jbeta primers. Method: immunoSEQ multiplex PCR; TCRdb's copy keeps in-frame clones and lacks some. The sample includes about 130,000 clones, around 70% of them seen just once. Sample: PBMCs. These receptors were obtained from a middle-aged woman in good health and CMV-seropositive.

V usage is TRBV6-1 and J usage is TRBJ2-7, with D perhaps TRBD2 (6 bases). This CDR3 region has 16 residues. Germline-derived CDR1 and CDR2 are MNHNS and SASEGT. V dropped 2 bases and J dropped 2 bases, with 16 bases sitting between them. DNA for the CDR3: TGTGCCAGCAGTGAATTTCGGCGGGGCCAGACCTACGAGCAGTACTTC. Protein: CASSEFRRGQTYEQYF.

V usage is TRBV5-1 and J usage is TRBJ2-2; TRBD1 is a possible D gene (5 bases). This CDR3 comprises 16 residues. V lost 5 bases, J lost 0 bases, and 14 bases lay in between. Germline CDR1 reads SGHRS; CDR2 reads YFSETQ. CDR3 nucleotides: TGCGCCAGCAGAACGACAGACGTCCCGAACACCGGGGAGCTGTTTTTT. Its protein is CASRTTDVPNTGELFF.

Concerning this clone: Other nucleotide sequences from this sample produce the same CDR3. This chain uses TRBV15 with TRBJ1-1; 7 nucleotides align to TRBD1. V dropped 3 bases and J dropped 1; count of bases not matched to a gene: 2. The CDR3 loop spans 14 amino acids. Germline CDR1 is LNHNV and CDR2 is YYDKDF (reference sequence). The CDR3, as DNA: TGTGCCACCAGCAGGGCAGGGGGGAACACTGAAGCTTTCTTT. Amino acid sequence: CATSRAGGNTEAFF.

The genes are TRBV7-2 and TRBJ1-4; D is perhaps TRBD1 (6 bases). Germline assignment: CDR1 SGHTA and CDR2 FQGNSA. With 5 bases removed from V and 2 bases from J, the gap between germline ends came to 21 bases. The CDR3 length is 18 residues. The CDR3 coding sequence is TGTGCCAGCAGCGAGGCGGCCCGACAGGCTCAGACTAATGAAAAACTGTTTTTT. Amino acids: CASSEAARQAQTNEKLFF.

This rearrangement joins TRBV19 to TRBJ1-5; TRBD1 is a possible D gene (6 bases). The CDR3 is 15 amino acids. Germline V gene sequence: CDR1 LNHDA, CDR2 SQIVND (reference sequence). V shed 3 bases and J shed 5 bases, with 14 bases lying between them. The CDR3 DNA is TGTGCCAGTAGTATCGGGGGGACACCCTATCAGCCCCAGCATTTT. It yields the protein CASSIGGTPYQPQHF.

J is TRBJ1-1 and V is TRBV7-2, with 7 bases lining up with TRBD1. The CDR3 has 12 amino acids. Germline V CDR1 and CDR2: SGHTA, FQGNSA. Germline trimming cut 4 bases from V and 7 bases from J; bases unmatched to any gene: 3. Here the CDR3 reads CASSSGTDEAFF. Here the CDR3 DNA reads TGTGCCAGCAGCTCAGGGACAGATGAAGCTTTCTTT.

This clone came up a few times. This chain joins TRBV7-8 and TRBJ2-1; possibly TRBD2 for D (5 bases). CDR3 length: 15 residues. Between the trimmed V and J ends, which lost 8 bases and 8 bases, there was a span of 22 bases. CDR1 is SGHVS and CDR2 is FQNEAQ in the germline V gene. The CDR3 sequence is CASRSGGSGRDEQFF. Here the CDR3 DNA reads TGTGCCAGCCGCTCGGGCGGGTCGGGCCGGGATGAGCAGTTCTTC.

Only one count was recorded for this clone. The chain carries TRBV28 and TRBJ1-1; D unclear. The germline gives CDR1 MDHEN, CDR2 SYDVKM. The germline V and J ends were trimmed by 10 bases and 1 base, with 10 bases remaining between them. The CDR3 has 12 residues. The CDR3 DNA is TGTGCCAAACTACTACGGAACACTGAAGCTTTCTTT. This sequence encodes CAKLLRNTEAFF.

The genes are TRBV30 and TRBJ2-2, with 7 bases fitting TRBD1. Germline CDR1 reads GTSNPN; CDR2 reads SVGIG (reference sequence). The V segment lost 0 bases and the J segment 3 bases; nucleotides outside the gene matches: 4. The CDR3 runs to 15 residues. CDR3 loop: CAWSVSGTDTGELFF. CDR3 sequence (DNA): TGTGCCTGGAGTGTCTCAGGGACAGACACCGGGGAGCTGTTTTTT.

This clone was observed a few times. The chain uses TRBV5-6 and TRBJ1-5, with a tentative D call TRBD1 (5 bases). The CDR3 sequence is 17 residues long. Germline values: CDR1 SGHDT, CDR2 YYEEEE. Trimming stripped 3 bases from V and 1 base from J, with 17 bases between. In DNA form, the CDR3 reads TGTGCCAGCAGCTCATCAGGGATTCTGCGAAGCAATCAGCCCCAGCATTTT. Amino acid sequence: CASSSSGILRSNQPQHF.

The genes are TRBV19 and TRBJ1-1; D remains unclear. Germline loops: CDR1 LNHDA, CDR2 SQIVND (reference sequence). With 2 bases removed from V and 5 bases from J, the gap between germline ends came to 9 bases. The length of the CDR3 is 13 residues. The CDR3 region has the DNA TGTGCCAGTAGTATAACTGTGAGAACTGAAGCTTTCTTT. Protein: CASSITVRTEAFF. The whole variable domain, remainder taken from reference TRBV19 and TRBJ1-1, is DGGITQSPKYLFRKEGQNVTLSCEQNLNHDAMYWYRQDPGQGLRLIYYSQIVNDFQKGDIAEGYSVSREKKESFPLTVTSAQKNPTAFYLCASSITVRTEAFFGQGTRLTVV.

The genes are TRBV6-5 and TRBJ2-5; TRBD2 matches 7 bases. There are 15 residues in the CDR3. The trim removed 3 bases at V and 0 bases at J, leaving 4 bases unmatched. Germline assignment: CDR1 MNHEY and CDR2 SVGAGI. The CDR3 coding sequence is TGTGCCAGCAGTTATAGCCGGGAGGACCAAGAGACCCAGTACTTC. It codes for CASSYSREDQETQYF.

J is TRBJ1-1 and V is TRBV28, with D uncertain. The V gene's germline CDR1 is MDHEN and CDR2 SYDVKM. The CDR3 contains 13 residues. Trimming shortened V by 8 bases and J by 6 bases, and 16 bases separated the two germline ends. The chain's CDR3 is CASHWEEGSEAFF. DNA for the CDR3: TGTGCCAGCCACTGGGAGGAAGGGTCTGAAGCTTTCTTT.

The chain links TRBV7-2 to TRBJ2-1; weak D call: TRBD2 (6 bases). This CDR3 region has 14 residues. From germline, CDR1 is SGHTA and CDR2 FQGNSA. The V end lost 6 bases, the J end lost 9 bases, and 18 bases lay between the germline ends. CDR3 DNA: TGTGCCAGCAGGCCAGACGGAGGGCGGGGTGAGCAGTTCTTC. Protein product: CASRPDGGRGEQFF.

This chain joins TRBV7-2 and TRBJ2-5; TRBD2 aligns across 13 bases. CDR3 length equals 14 residues. Unmatched junction bases numbered 7, after V lost 6 bases and J lost 9 bases. In germline, CDR1 is SGHTA, CDR2 FQGNSA. This CDR3 is CASRLAGGPGAQYF. The CDR3 DNA sequence: TGTGCCAGCAGACTAGCGGGGGGGCCAGGGGCCCAGTACTTC.

V gene TRBV29-1 combines with J gene TRBJ2-7, with 11 nucleotides matching TRBD2. The CDR3 has 13 amino acids. V lost 1 base to trimming and J lost 6 bases; unmatched junction nucleotides: 2. Germline V CDR1 and CDR2: SQVTM, ANQGSEA. The CDR3 DNA is TGCAGCGTTGAAGGGCTAGCGGGAGGCGAGCAGTACTTC. It codes for CSVEGLAGGEQYF.

In this sample, this clone turned up once. V is TRBV27 and J is TRBJ2-1; 7 bases map to TRBD1. With V trimmed by 2 bases and J by 3 bases, 4 bases remained unmatched. The CDR3 spans 15 residues. Germline CDR1 MNHEY, CDR2 SMNVEV (reference sequence). The chain's CDR3 is CASSLTGVIYNEQFF. The DNA for the CDR3 is TGTGCCAGCAGTTTAACAGGGGTTATCTACAATGAGCAGTTCTTC.

This clone was recorded only once. This chain links TRBV6-6 with TRBJ1-1; maybe TRBD1 (5 bases). V lost 6 bases to trimming and J lost 0 bases, with 11 bases between them. Germline CDR1 reads MNHNY; CDR2 reads SVGAGI (reference sequence). There are 14 residues in the CDR3. The CDR3 region has the DNA TGTGCCAGCAGAACGACAGCCTTGAACACTGAAGCTTTCTTT. This encodes CASRTTALNTEAFF.

V gene TRBV28 combines with J gene TRBJ1-3, with D maybe TRBD1 (6 bases). Germline values: CDR1 MDHEN, CDR2 SYDVKM. Between the trimmed V and J ends, which lost 5 bases and 4 bases, there was a span of 12 bases. There are 14 residues in the CDR3. This CDR3 reads CASSAGQRGNTIYF. Here the CDR3 DNA reads TGTGCCAGCAGTGCTGGACAGAGAGGAAACACCATATATTTT.

V and J are TRBV10-3 and TRBJ2-5, with 10 bases identical to TRBD2. Germline V gives CDR1 ENHRY, CDR2 SYGVKD. The CDR3 loop spans 16 amino acids. V shed 0 bases and J 2 bases; nucleotides not matched to a gene: 3. The CDR3 coding sequence is TGTGCCATCAGTGAGTCAAAGCGGGGGGGACAAGAGACCCAGTACTTC. The encoded protein is CAISESKRGGQETQYF.

In this sample, this clone turned up once. The chain couples TRBV1 to TRBJ2-5; TRBD2 is the table's D call and was not checked against the DNA. Judging by the DNA end, TRBJ2-7 fits better; the J call may be wrong. TRBV1 is reported as a pseudogene. CDR3 length: 18 residues. The CDR3 coding sequence is TGCACCAGCAGCCAGCCGCCACTAGCGGGAGAAAATTATTACGAGCAGTACTTC. Translating gives CTSSQPPLAGENYYEQYF.

This clone was seen once. The chain links TRBV28 to TRBJ1-3; tentatively, D is TRBD1 (6 bases). The V end lost 5 bases, the J end lost 0 bases, and 17 bases lay between the germline ends. This CDR3 has 17 amino acids. CDR1 and CDR2 (germline): MDHEN, SYDVKM. CDR3 nucleotide sequence: TGTGCCAGCAGTGCCCTAACCAGGGGAACCTCTGGAAACACCATATATTTT. Residues: CASSALTRGTSGNTIYF.